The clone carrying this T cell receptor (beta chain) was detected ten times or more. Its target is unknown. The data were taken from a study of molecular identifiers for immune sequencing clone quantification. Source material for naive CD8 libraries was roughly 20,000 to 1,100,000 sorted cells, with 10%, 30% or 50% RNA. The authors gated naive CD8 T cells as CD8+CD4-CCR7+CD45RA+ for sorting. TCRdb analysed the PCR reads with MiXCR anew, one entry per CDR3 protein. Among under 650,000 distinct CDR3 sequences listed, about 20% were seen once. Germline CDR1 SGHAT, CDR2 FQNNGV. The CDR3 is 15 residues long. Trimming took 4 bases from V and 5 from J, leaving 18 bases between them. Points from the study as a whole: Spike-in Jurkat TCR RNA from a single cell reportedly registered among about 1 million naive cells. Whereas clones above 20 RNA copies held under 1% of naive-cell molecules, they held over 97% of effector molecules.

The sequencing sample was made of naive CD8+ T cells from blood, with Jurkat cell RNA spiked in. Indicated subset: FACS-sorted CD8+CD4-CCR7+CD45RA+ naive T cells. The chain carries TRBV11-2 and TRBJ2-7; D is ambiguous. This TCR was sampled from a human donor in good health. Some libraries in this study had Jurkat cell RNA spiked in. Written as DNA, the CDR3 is TGTGCCAGCAGCTACAATTTGGACGCCTCGGACGAGCAGTACTTC. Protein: CASSYNLDASDEQYF.